Below are 22 T cell receptor beta chains sequenced from a single sample in a study of OX40 agonist ivuxolimab in advanced cancers. The assay was immunoSEQ multiplex PCR, and TCRdb's table has in-frame clones only and misses some. The table has some 66,000 clones, 83% seen once. The sample here was CD4+ or CD8+ T cells sorted from blood, taken in a trial of the OX40 agonist ivuxolimab. The source is an adult with an advanced solid tumor such as melanoma, head and neck, liver or kidney cancer.

The V call is TRBV9, the J call TRBJ2-7; the D is unclear. The CDR3 is 13 residues long. Germline CDR1 and CDR2: SGDLS and YYNGEE. Trimming stripped 4 bases from V and 0 bases from J, with 8 bases between. As DNA, the CDR3 is TGTGCCAGCAGCTCCAGCAGCTCCTACGAGCAGTACTTC. Amino acids: CASSSSSSYEQYF.

There are a few counts of this clone. The genes are TRBV7-2 and TRBJ2-5, with 8 positions matching TRBD2. The CDR3 contains 17 residues. Germline CDR1 reads SGHTA; CDR2 reads FQGNSA. The ends lost 4 bases at V and 1 base at J; junction bases unmatched: 11. CDR3 nucleotide sequence: TGTGCCAGCAGCTCGGGTCCGGGCCGGGGGGGCCAAGAGACCCAGTACTTC. The encoded protein is CASSSGPGRGGQETQYF.

The J gene is TRBJ2-3, the V gene TRBV12-5; perhaps TRBD2 as D (6 bases). In germline, CDR1 is LGHNT, CDR2 FRNRAP. V was trimmed by 6 bases and J by 1 base, leaving 17 bases between them. The CDR3 spans 16 residues. This CDR3 reads CASGKLGTPGTDTQYF. Written as DNA, the CDR3 is TGTGCTAGTGGCAAACTCGGGACTCCAGGCACAGATACGCAGTATTTT.

CDR3 amino acids: CATEPGQGYNEQFF. The CDR3 nucleotides are TGTGCCACCGAACCGGGACAGGGTTACAATGAGCAGTTCTTC. The chain uses TRBV7-2 and TRBJ2-1, with 9 bases that match TRBD1. CDR1 SGHTA and CDR2 FQGNSA come from the germline V gene. The CDR3 totals 14 residues. J was trimmed by 4 bases and V by 10 bases; bases with no gene match: 8. The whole variable domain, remainder taken from reference TRBV7-2 and TRBJ2-1, is GAGVSQSPSNKVTEKGKDVELRCDPISGHTALYWYRQSLGQGLEFLIYFQGNSAPDKSGLPSDRFSAERTGGSVSTLTIQRTQQEDSAVYLCATEPGQGYNEQFFGPGTRLTVL.

The chain combines TRBV7-9 with TRBJ2-3; D is unresolved. The CDR3 has 16 amino acids. The ends were cut back, 6 bases at V and 0 bases at J, with 16 bases in the middle. Germline CDR1 SEHNR, CDR2 FQNEAQ (reference sequence). CDR3 DNA: TGTGCCAGCAGTCAGGAGACGACCTCTAGCACAGATACGCAGTATTTT. Protein: CASSQETTSSTDTQYF.

This clone was seen just once. J is TRBJ2-7 and V is TRBV6-5; D perhaps matches TRBD2 (5 bases). Germline V gene data show CDR1 as MNHEY and CDR2 as SVGAGI. Trimming cost V 5 bases and J 5 bases, with 13 bases left between them. This CDR3 region has 13 residues. CDR3 DNA: TGTGCCAGCAGTAATATCGCTAGCCACGAGCAGTACTTC. The encoded protein is CASSNIASHEQYF.

This sequence joins TRBV2 and TRBJ2-7; the D gene could be TRBD1 or TRBD2 (5 bases each). This CDR3 has 14 residues. V lost 0 bases and J 10 bases, leaving 16 bases between the germline ends. Germline V CDR1 and CDR2: SNHLY, FYNNEI. Here the CDR3 reads CASSEALGTRRQYF. The CDR3 DNA reads TGTGCCAGCAGTGAAGCGCTTGGGACCCGCCGACAGTACTTC.

The V and J genes are TRBV6-6 and TRBJ2-5; D is unclear. The CDR3 runs to 15 residues. The germline V and J ends were trimmed by 0 bases and 1 base, with 9 bases remaining between them. Germline V gene sequence: CDR1 MNHNY, CDR2 SVGAGI (reference sequence). The CDR3 DNA follows: TGTGCCAGCAGTTACTCCCGGACGGGCCAAGAGACCCAGTACTTC. This codes for CASSYSRTGQETQYF.

Here the CDR3 reads CASSFKEKQFF. The CDR3 DNA follows: TGTGCCAGCAGCTTCAAAGAGAAGCAGTTCTTC. The rearrangement uses TRBV11-2 and TRBJ2-1, with D uncertain. Germline CDR1 reads SGHAT; CDR2 reads FQNNGV. The V end was cut by 3 bases, the J end by 11 bases, with 8 bases between. CDR3 size: 11 residues.

V and J are TRBV27 and TRBJ2-7; TRBD2 matches at 8 bases. CDR3 size: 19 residues. V shed 5 bases, J shed 0 bases, and the junction held 18 bases outside the gene matches. The V gene's germline CDR1 is MNHEY and CDR2 SMNVEV (reference sequence). As DNA, the CDR3 is TGTGCCAGCAGTCCAATCCCGACTAGCGCCGGCCCCCTCTCCTACGAGCAGTACTTC. Encoded protein: CASSPIPTSAGPLSYEQYF.

The CDR3 sequence: CASSQGEGDSYEQYF. The DNA for the CDR3 is TGCGCCAGCAGCCAAGGGGAAGGCGACTCCTACGAGCAGTACTTC. The gene calls are TRBV4-1 and TRBJ2-7; no clear D gene. This CDR3 spans 15 amino acids. The V gene lost 1 base and the J gene lost 0 bases, with 10 bases spanning the gap. Germline V lookup: CDR1 MGHRA, CDR2 YSYEKL.

The chain couples TRBV7-9 to TRBJ2-7; perhaps TRBD2 as D (5 bases). V gave up 3 bases and J gave up 9 bases, with 15 bases separating them. The CDR3 has 13 amino acids. Germline V gene lookup returns CDR1 SEHNR and CDR2 FQNEAQ (reference sequence). In DNA form, the CDR3 reads TGTGCCAGCAGCTTGGGTATCGGGATCCGGCAGTACTTC. It yields the protein CASSLGIGIRQYF.

The V gene is TRBV19, the J gene TRBJ1-1; D call uncertain. Trimming shortened V by 9 bases and J by 0 bases, and 14 bases separated the two germline ends. Germline CDR1 is LNHDA and CDR2 is SQIVND (reference sequence). The length of the CDR3 is 14 residues. Written as DNA, the CDR3 is TGTGCCAGCCGAAACGGTCTCATGAACACTGAAGCTTTCTTT. This gives the protein CASRNGLMNTEAFF.

The V gene is TRBV7-2, the J gene TRBJ2-7; TRBD2 matches at 12 bases. The CDR3 has 16 residues. Per germline, CDR1 SGHTA and CDR2 FQGNSA. J lost 0 bases, V lost 1 base, and 1 base had no gene match. The CDR3 region has the DNA TGTGCCAGCAGCTTAGTGACTAGCGGGAGCTCCTACGAGCAGTACTTC. As protein: CASSLVTSGSSYEQYF.

V and J are TRBV2 and TRBJ2-3; 8 bases are a match to TRBD2. The CDR3 runs to 15 residues. J gave up 13 bases and V 1 base, and 13 bases lay outside the gene matches. Looked up from germline, CDR1 is SNHLY and CDR2 is FYNNEI. The CDR3 loop is CASSEEPLAGVTKYF. The CDR3, as DNA: TGTGCCAGCAGTGAAGAACCTCTAGCGGGCGTTACCAAGTATTTT.

The V call is TRBV5-4, the J call TRBJ1-4; no clear D. The V gene lost 1 base and the J gene lost 0 bases, with 7 bases spanning the gap. Per germline, CDR1 SGHNT and CDR2 YYREEE (reference sequence). This CDR3 region has 15 residues. The CDR3 DNA is TGTGCCAGCAGCTTGAAGGAGGCAACTAATGAAAAACTGTTTTTT. Protein product: CASSLKEATNEKLFF.

The chain combines TRBV4-2 with TRBJ2-7; TRBD2 matches 12 bases. Germline V lookup: CDR1 LGHNA, CDR2 YNFKEQ. The CDR3 has 15 residues. The V and J ends lost 0 bases and 7 bases, in that order; junction bases with no gene match: 4. CDR3: CASSQETSGRTEQYF. For the CDR3, the DNA is TGTGCCAGCAGCCAAGAGACTAGCGGGAGAACGGAGCAGTACTTC.

This clone has a single count. V usage is TRBV7-3 and J usage is TRBJ2-1, with D perhaps matching TRBD1 or TRBD2 (6 bases each). Germline lookup yields CDR1 SGHTA and CDR2 FQGTGA. The CDR3 totals 14 residues. V was clipped by 3 bases and J by 5 bases, with 11 bases between them. In nucleotides, the CDR3 is TGTGCCAGCAGCTTTGGGGGGCGACACAATGAGCAGTTCTTC. Translation gives CASSFGGRHNEQFF.

The V gene is TRBV27, the J gene TRBJ2-2; 8 bases match TRBD2. The V segment lost 7 bases and the J segment 4 bases; nucleotides outside the gene matches: 5. Germline loops: CDR1 MNHEY, CDR2 SMNVEV (reference sequence). CDR3 length: 14 residues. CDR3 residues: CASTGGRTTGELFF. The CDR3 DNA reads as TGTGCCAGCACGGGGGGGAGGACCACCGGGGAGCTGTTTTTT.

The rearrangement joins TRBV25-1 to TRBJ1-1, with TRBD1 as a possible D gene (5 bases). CDR1 is MGHDK and CDR2 is SYGVNS in the germline V gene. Trimming pared 4 bases from V and 10 bases from J, leaving 10 bases between. The CDR3 consists of 11 residues. CDR3 sequence reads: CASSGSGRAFF. The CDR3 DNA reads TGTGCCAGCAGTGGATCAGGGCGAGCTTTCTTT.

J is TRBJ1-4 and V is TRBV19; TRBD1 is a possible D gene (5 bases). The CDR3 totals 15 residues. V gave up 3 bases and J gave up 5 bases, with 13 bases separating them. CDR1 is LNHDA and CDR2 is SQIVND in the germline V gene (reference sequence). In DNA form, the CDR3 reads TGTGCCAGTAGTATTTCCGCAGGGATAAATGAAAAACTGTTTTTT. It codes for CASSISAGINEKLFF. The entire variable domain, with the rest obtained from reference TRBV19 and TRBJ1-4, is as follows: DGGITQSPKYLFRKEGQNVTLSCEQNLNHDAMYWYRQDPGQGLRLIYYSQIVNDFQKGDIAEGYSVSREKKESFPLTVTSAQKNPTAFYLCASSISAGINEKLFFGSGTQLSVL.

This sequence joins TRBV5-8 and TRBJ1-3, with D unresolved. V gave up 5 bases and J gave up 0 bases, with 9 bases separating them. The CDR3 has 14 residues. Per the germline V gene, CDR1 is SGHTS and CDR2 is YDEGEE. Written as DNA, the CDR3 is TGTGCCAGCAGGGGCCAAGACTCTGGAAACACCATATATTTT. Residues: CASRGQDSGNTIYF.